These 24 T cell receptor beta chains came from one sample sequenced in a study of CD8+CD57+ T cells in acquired aplastic anemia. Genomic DNA, the template, was used for profiling of the TCR beta VDJ and CDR3. TCRdb reanalysed the reads using MiXCR and keeps one entry per CDR3 protein. The repertoire holds 150,000 to 200,000 distinct CDR3 sequences, approximately 49% seen once, with roughly 3% in the top ten. The sequencing input was sorted CD4+, CD8+, or CD8+CD57+ T cells (not recorded which) from PBMCs. The receptor set was obtained from a human donor in good health.

The V gene is TRBV9, the J gene TRBJ1-5; 7 bases are shared with TRBD1. Trimming took 4 bases from V and 5 from J; bases not matched to a gene: 9. CDR1 and CDR2 from the germline V gene are SGDLS and YYNGEE. This CDR3 is 15 amino acids long. The CDR3 DNA is TGTGCCAGCAGCCCACGGACAGGAGCTGATCAGCCCCAGCATTTT. Residues: CASSPRTGADQPQHF. Using reference TRBV9 and TRBJ1-5 for the parts outside the CDR3, the full variable domain is DSGVTQTPKHLITATGQRVTLRCSPRSGDLSVYWYQQSLDQGLQFLIQYYNGEERAKGNILERFSAQQFPDLHSELNLSSLELGDSALYFCASSPRTGADQPQHFGDGTRLSIL.

In this sample, this clonotype turned up a few times. The V call is TRBV28, the J call TRBJ2-2; TRBD2 might be the D (5 bases). The CDR3 is 16 amino acids. Germline V gene sequence: CDR1 MDHEN, CDR2 SYDVKM. V lost 6 bases and J lost 6, with 20 bases in between. CDR3: CASSSPFPRASGELFF. Written as DNA, the CDR3 is TGTGCCAGCAGCTCCCCGTTCCCGAGGGCATCCGGGGAGCTGTTTTTT.

The chain links TRBV7-3 to TRBJ2-1; 7 bases map to TRBD2. The germline gives CDR1 SGHTA, CDR2 FQGTGA. The CDR3 consists of 16 residues. The junction had 9 bases not matched to a gene; V was cut back by 4 bases and J by 3 bases. The CDR3, as DNA: TGTGCCAGCAGCTCCACGAGCGGGGTGGGCTACAATGAGCAGTTCTTC. As protein: CASSSTSGVGYNEQFF.

This clonotype was observed at least ten times. V gene TRBV11-2 combines with J gene TRBJ1-5; 8 nucleotides agree with TRBD1. From germline, CDR1 is SGHAT and CDR2 FQNNGV. After removal of 3 bases from V and 2 bases from J, the junction contained 6 bases not matched to a gene. The CDR3 loop spans 16 amino acids. The CDR3 is CASSFDRGQGNQPQHF. The CDR3 DNA reads TGTGCCAGCAGCTTTGACAGGGGACAGGGCAATCAGCCCCAGCATTTT.

Details on this clonotype: A much larger clone lies one base from this, so it may be a read error. The CDR3 DNA reads TGTGCCAGCAGCCTATGGACAGGGCGCGGCAATGAGCAGCTCTTC. This gives the protein CASSLWTGRGNEQLF. This sequence joins TRBV14 and TRBJ2-1; 8 bases agree with TRBD1. The CDR3 is 15 residues long. Germline-derived CDR1 and CDR2 are SGHDN and FVKESK.

This clonotype was counted at least ten times. CDR3 bases: TGCAGCGCTTCACGGGGAGTTGGGTACGAGCAGTACTTC. Translation gives CSASRGVGYEQYF. The chain has TRBV29-1 and TRBJ2-7, with TRBD2 as a possible D gene (5 bases). The V gene lost 7 bases and the J gene lost 4 bases, with 17 bases spanning the gap. Looked up from germline, CDR1 is SQVTM and CDR2 is ANQGSEA. The CDR3 contains 13 residues.

This clonotype is classed as medium-sized (0.01 to 0.1%). The CDR3 DNA reads as TGTGCCAGTAATGACAGGGAAATGGAGGGCTACACCTTC. It yields the protein CASNDREMEGYTF. The V gene is TRBV19, the J gene TRBJ1-2, with 7 bases fitting TRBD1. V was pared by 7 bases and J by 8 bases, with 10 bases of the junction left unmatched. Germline V CDR1 and CDR2: LNHDA, SQIVND (reference sequence). The CDR3 contains 13 residues.

This chain uses TRBV29-1 with TRBJ2-7, with D perhaps TRBD2 (5 bases). The germline V gene has CDR1 SQVTM and CDR2 ANQGSEA. This CDR3 contains 12 residues. V was clipped by 3 bases and J by 5 bases, with 11 bases between them. CDR3 nucleotide sequence: TGCAGCGTTGAGTCGGGTAGCGACGAGCAGTACTTC. Its protein is CSVESGSDEQYF.

The gene calls are TRBV29-1 and TRBJ2-1; TRBD1 might be the D (5 bases). The germline CDR1 and CDR2 sequences are SQVTM and ANQGSEA. This CDR3 is built from 12 residues. V gave up 8 bases and J gave up 6 bases, with 14 bases separating them. CDR3 amino acids: CSLGAAFNEQFF. DNA of the CDR3: TGCAGCTTAGGGGCAGCCTTCAATGAGCAGTTCTTC.

This clonotype came up many times. The chain uses TRBV5-1 and TRBJ2-1; 7 nucleotides align to TRBD2. Trimming took 3 bases from V and 4 from J; bases not matched to a gene: 4. CDR1 and CDR2 (germline): SGHRS, YFSETQ. The CDR3 is 14 amino acids. The CDR3 loop reads CASSSGTKYNEQFF. The CDR3 DNA is TGCGCCAGCAGCTCCGGGACTAAATACAATGAGCAGTTCTTC.

This clonotype was seen ten or more times. The CDR3 here is CASSPGGNQETQYF. CDR3 DNA: TGTGCCAGCAGCCCCGGGGGGAATCAAGAGACCCAGTACTTC. The chain joins TRBV7-8 to TRBJ2-5; the match to TRBD2 covers 7 bases. V lost 5 bases, J lost 2 bases, and 5 bases stayed unmatched. The CDR3 runs to 14 residues. Germline CDR1 is SGHVS and CDR2 is FQNEAQ.

The V and J genes are TRBV7-2 and TRBJ2-5; 13 positions agree with TRBD2. CDR3 length equals 16 residues. With V trimmed by 5 bases and J by 2 bases, 5 bases remained unmatched. CDR1 SGHTA and CDR2 FQGNSA come from the germline V gene. CDR3 sequence reads: CASSRGTSGNQETQYF. The DNA of the CDR3 is TGTGCCAGCAGCCGAGGGACTAGCGGGAATCAAGAGACCCAGTACTTC.

The chain couples TRBV5-1 to TRBJ2-7, with D perhaps matching TRBD1 (6 bases). This CDR3 has 14 residues. Germline V gene data show CDR1 as SGHRS and CDR2 as YFSETQ. Trimming took 0 bases from V and 1 from J, leaving 8 bases between them. The CDR3 reads CASSLAQGSYEQYF. Here the CDR3 DNA reads TGCGCCAGCAGCTTGGCACAGGGTTCCTACGAGCAGTACTTC.

With regard to this clonotype: An end of the junction differs from the germline gene, which may be a read error. CDR3 bases: TGTGCTAGCAGCTTACTAGAGGGTGCGGGGACCCAGTACTTC. Translating it yields CASSLLEGAGTQYF. V gene TRBV7-7 combines with J gene TRBJ2-5, with D maybe TRBD2 (5 bases). This CDR3 has 14 amino acids. The V gene's germline CDR1 is SSHAT and CDR2 FNYEAQ (reference sequence).

The chain has TRBV15 and TRBJ2-1; 7 nucleotides match TRBD1. This CDR3 has 16 amino acids. V lost 0 bases and J lost 5; bases outside the gene matches: 7. CDR1 is LNHNV and CDR2 is YYDKDF in the germline V gene (reference sequence). The DNA for the CDR3 is TGTGCCACCAGCAGAGATCTCGAGGGGGCGGACAATGAGCAGTTCTTC. Amino acids: CATSRDLEGADNEQFF.

J is TRBJ1-4 and V is TRBV19; tentatively, D is TRBD1 (6 bases). The CDR3 totals 13 residues. Trimming cost V 5 bases and J 8 bases, with 12 bases left between them. Germline V CDR1 and CDR2: LNHDA, SQIVND (reference sequence). CDR3 region: CASSRLTGEKLFF. In DNA form, the CDR3 reads TGTGCCAGTAGTCGTTTGACAGGAGAAAAACTGTTTTTT.

The table lists this clonotype with a few counts. The V call is TRBV28, the J call TRBJ2-7; 8 bases align to TRBD1. Germline V gene sequence: CDR1 MDHEN, CDR2 SYDVKM. With 6 bases clipped from V and 6 bases from J, the junction kept 7 bases outside the gene matches. The CDR3 is made up of 13 amino acids. CDR3 sequence reads: CASSPDRGGEQYF. In DNA form, the CDR3 reads TGTGCCAGCAGCCCCGACAGGGGTGGCGAGCAGTACTTC. Using reference TRBV28 and TRBJ2-7 for the parts outside the CDR3, the full variable domain is DVKVTQSSRYLVKRTGEKVFLECVQDMDHENMFWYRQDPGLGLRLIYFSYDVKMKEKGDIPEGYSVSREKKERFSLILESASTNQTSMYLCASSPDRGGEQYFGPGTRLTVT.

As to this clonotype: A junction end diverges from the germline sequence, so it may reflect a read error. V is TRBV6-5 and J is TRBJ2-7; D is unresolved. Germline CDR1 and CDR2: MNHEY and SVGAGI. The CDR3 extends over 14 amino acids. For the CDR3, the DNA is TGTGCCAGCAGTGACTCTAAACCTCCCTACGAGCAGTACTTC. Amino acid sequence: CASSDSKPPYEQYF.

This clonotype was picked up many times. The chain combines TRBV5-1 with TRBJ2-1; D is uncertain. The CDR3 is 14 amino acids. CDR1 is SGHRS, CDR2 YFSETQ, per germline. V was clipped by 0 bases and J by 8 bases, with 12 bases between them. In DNA form, the CDR3 reads TGCGCCAGCAGCTTGGCCCCGAACCGCGATGAGCAGTTCTTC. It is translated as CASSLAPNRDEQFF.

The chain joins TRBV18 to TRBJ1-2; TRBD1 is a possible D gene (5 bases). Germline loops: CDR1 KGHSH, CDR2 LQKENI. Trimming took 6 bases from V and 8 from J, leaving 19 bases between them. There are 14 residues in the CDR3. This chain's CDR3 is CASSPGRATTGYTF. CDR3 bases: TGTGCCAGCTCCCCAGGCAGGGCTACCACGGGCTACACCTTC.

The table lists this clonotype with many counts. The V gene is TRBV19, the J gene TRBJ1-5, with 11 positions matching TRBD1. The CDR3 spans 16 residues. V lost 4 bases, J lost 3 bases, and 5 bases stayed unmatched. Germline V gene sequence: CDR1 LNHDA, CDR2 SQIVND (reference sequence). The CDR3 is CASSTPGQGDNQPQHF. For the CDR3, the DNA is TGTGCCAGTAGTACCCCGGGACAGGGGGACAATCAGCCCCAGCATTTT.

This clonotype appeared many times. The chain couples TRBV19 to TRBJ2-7; 9 nucleotides agree with TRBD2. J was trimmed by 4 bases and V by 4 bases; bases with no gene match: 8. CDR3 length: 15 residues. Germline CDR1 LNHDA, CDR2 SQIVND (reference sequence). For the CDR3, the DNA is TGTGCCAGTAGTACGGGACTAGCCTCTCGGTACGAGCAGTACTTC. Translated, it gives CASSTGLASRYEQYF.

In its sample, this clonotype was seen many times. The J gene is TRBJ2-2, the V gene TRBV20-1; D gene unclear. Germline CDR1 and CDR2: DFQATT and SNEGSKA (reference sequence). The CDR3 loop spans 14 amino acids. V was pared by 1 base and J by 0 bases, with 6 bases between. CDR3 protein: CSARGTANTGELFF. CDR3 DNA sequence: TGCAGTGCTAGAGGTACCGCGAACACCGGGGAGCTGTTTTTT.

As to this clonotype: Possible read error: a much larger clone is one base away. The chain recombines TRBV20-1 with TRBJ1-4; D not certain. Trimming shortened V by 3 bases and J by 4 bases, and 12 bases separated the two germline ends. Germline V gene lookup returns CDR1 DFQATT and CDR2 SNEGSKA (reference sequence). The length of the CDR3 is 14 residues. The CDR3 loop reads CSASEAGFNEKLFF. The CDR3 nucleotides read TGCAGTGCTAGCGAGGCGGGGTTTAATGAAAAACTGTTTTTT.